This T cell receptor (beta chain) was identified in a study of cytomegalovirus exposure and HLA in healthy donors. PCR employed 60 Vbeta and 13 Jbeta primers. TCRdb keeps only in-frame clones here, not all; method: immunoSEQ multiplex PCR. This sample has roughly 190,000 clones, with around 84% found just once. Study observations and caveats: Listed as cytomegalovirus-associated were 164 TCR beta chains. HLA allele associations emerged for roughly 17,000 TCR beta sequences in a later analysis, at 0.05 false discovery rate. In a later analysis, most CMV-associated TCR beta chains appeared HLA-restricted.

Turning to this clone: Its antigen remains unknown.

Germline V gene data show CDR1 as MNHEY and CDR2 as SVGAGI. This CDR3 region has 13 residues. J was trimmed by 2 bases and V by 5 bases; bases with no gene match: 2. The clonotype was recovered from a woman in her 50s in good health and CMV-seropositive. The rearrangement uses TRBV6-5 and TRBJ1-2, with TRBD1 identical over 7 bases. Sequenced: PBMCs. DNA for the CDR3: TGTGCCAGCAGTGAACAGGGGAACTATGGCTACACCTTC. Protein product: CASSEQGNYGYTF.